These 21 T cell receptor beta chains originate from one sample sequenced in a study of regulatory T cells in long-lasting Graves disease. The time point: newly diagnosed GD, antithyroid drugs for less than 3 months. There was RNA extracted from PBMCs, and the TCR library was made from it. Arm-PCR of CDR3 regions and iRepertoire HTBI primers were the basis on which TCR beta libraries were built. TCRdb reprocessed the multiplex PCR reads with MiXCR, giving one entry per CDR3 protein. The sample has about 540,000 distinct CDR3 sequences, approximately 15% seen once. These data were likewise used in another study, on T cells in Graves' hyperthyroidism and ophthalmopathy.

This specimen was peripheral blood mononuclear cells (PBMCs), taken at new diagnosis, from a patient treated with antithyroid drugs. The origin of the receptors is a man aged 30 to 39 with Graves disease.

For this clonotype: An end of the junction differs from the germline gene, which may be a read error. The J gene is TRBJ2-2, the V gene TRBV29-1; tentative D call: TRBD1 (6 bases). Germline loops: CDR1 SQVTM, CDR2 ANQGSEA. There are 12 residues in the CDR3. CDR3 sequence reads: CSAQGNTEELFF. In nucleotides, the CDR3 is TGCAGCGCTCAGGGGAACACCGAGGAGCTGTTTTTT.

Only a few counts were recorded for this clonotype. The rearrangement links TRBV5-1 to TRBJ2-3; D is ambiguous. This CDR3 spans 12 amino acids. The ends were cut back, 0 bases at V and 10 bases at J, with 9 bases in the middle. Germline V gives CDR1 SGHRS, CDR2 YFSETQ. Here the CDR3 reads CASSLDPPAQYF. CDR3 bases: TGCGCCAGCAGCTTGGACCCTCCCGCGCAGTATTTT.

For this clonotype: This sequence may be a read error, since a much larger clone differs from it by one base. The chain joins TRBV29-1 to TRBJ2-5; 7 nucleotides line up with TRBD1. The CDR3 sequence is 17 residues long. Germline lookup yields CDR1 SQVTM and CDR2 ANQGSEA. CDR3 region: CSVDRDRVEGPQEAQYF. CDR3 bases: TGCAGCGTTGACCGCGACAGGGTTGAAGGGCCGCAAGAGGCCCAGTACTTC.

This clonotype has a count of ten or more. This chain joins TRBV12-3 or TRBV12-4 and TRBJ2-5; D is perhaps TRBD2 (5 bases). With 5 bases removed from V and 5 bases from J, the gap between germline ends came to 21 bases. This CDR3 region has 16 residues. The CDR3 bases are TGTGCCAGCAGTCCCCCCTCGGGAACCGCCTGGGAGACCCAGTACTTC. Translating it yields CASSPPSGTAWETQYF.

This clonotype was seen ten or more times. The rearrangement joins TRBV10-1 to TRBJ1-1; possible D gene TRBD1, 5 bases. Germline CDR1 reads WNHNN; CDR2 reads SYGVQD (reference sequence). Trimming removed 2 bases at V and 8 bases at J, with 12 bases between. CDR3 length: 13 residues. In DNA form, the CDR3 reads TGCGCCAGCAGTGAGCTCAGGGTCTCCGAAGCTTTCTTT. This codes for CASSELRVSEAFF.

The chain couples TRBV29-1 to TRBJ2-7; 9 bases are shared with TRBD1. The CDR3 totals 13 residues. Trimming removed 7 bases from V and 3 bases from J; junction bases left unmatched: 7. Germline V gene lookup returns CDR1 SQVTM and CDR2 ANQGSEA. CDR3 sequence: CSAMGQGLYEQYF. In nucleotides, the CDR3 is TGCAGCGCCATGGGACAGGGACTCTACGAGCAGTACTTC.

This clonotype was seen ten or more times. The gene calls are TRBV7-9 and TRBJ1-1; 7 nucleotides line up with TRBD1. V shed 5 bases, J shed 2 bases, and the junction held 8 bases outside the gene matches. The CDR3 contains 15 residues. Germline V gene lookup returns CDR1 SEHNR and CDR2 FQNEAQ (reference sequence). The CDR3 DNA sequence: TGTGCCAGCAGCCCGAGGGACAGTTCAAACACTGAAGCTTTCTTT. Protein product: CASSPRDSSNTEAFF. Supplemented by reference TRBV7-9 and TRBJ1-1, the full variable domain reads DTGVSQNPRHKITKRGQNVTFRCDPISEHNRLYWYRQTLGQGPEFLTYFQNEAQLEKSRLLSDRFSAERPKGSFSTLEIQRTEQGDSAMYLCASSPRDSSNTEAFFGQGTRLTVV.

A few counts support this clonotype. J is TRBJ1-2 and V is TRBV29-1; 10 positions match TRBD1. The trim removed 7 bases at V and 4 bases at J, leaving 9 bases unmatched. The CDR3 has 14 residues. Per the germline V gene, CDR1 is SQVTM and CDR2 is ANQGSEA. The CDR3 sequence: CSGESRDRGYGYTF. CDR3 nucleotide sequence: TGCAGCGGAGAGTCCCGGGACAGGGGCTATGGCTACACCTTC.

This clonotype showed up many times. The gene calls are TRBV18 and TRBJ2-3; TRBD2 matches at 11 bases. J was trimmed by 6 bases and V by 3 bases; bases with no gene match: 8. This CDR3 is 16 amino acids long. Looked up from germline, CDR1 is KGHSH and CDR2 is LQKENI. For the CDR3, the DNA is TGTGCCAGCTCACCGCAGACTAGCGGGACTGGGGATACGCAGTATTTT. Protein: CASSPQTSGTGDTQYF.

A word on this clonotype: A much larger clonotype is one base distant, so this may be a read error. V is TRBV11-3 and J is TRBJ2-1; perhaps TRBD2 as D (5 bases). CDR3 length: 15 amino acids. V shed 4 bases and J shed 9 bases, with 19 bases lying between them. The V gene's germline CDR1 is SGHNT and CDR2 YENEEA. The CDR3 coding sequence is TGTGCCAGCAGCTCAGATAAAAGGGTCGGGGTTGAGCAGTTCTTC. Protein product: CASSSDKRVGVEQFF.

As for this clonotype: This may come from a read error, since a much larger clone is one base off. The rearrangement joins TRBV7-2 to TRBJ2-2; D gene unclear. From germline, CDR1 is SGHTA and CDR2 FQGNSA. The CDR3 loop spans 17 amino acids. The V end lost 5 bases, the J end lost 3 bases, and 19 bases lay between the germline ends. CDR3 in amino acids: CASSLPEPAGYTGELFF. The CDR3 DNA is TGTGCCAGCAGCCTACCGGAGCCCGCCGGGTACACCGGGGAGCTGTTTTTT. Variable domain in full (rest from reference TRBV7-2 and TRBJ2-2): GAGVSQSPSNKVTEKGKDVELRCDPISGHTALYWYRQSLGQGLEFLIYFQGNSAPDKSGLPSDRFSAERTGGSVSTLTIQRTQQEDSAVYLCASSLPEPAGYTGELFFGEGSRLTVL.

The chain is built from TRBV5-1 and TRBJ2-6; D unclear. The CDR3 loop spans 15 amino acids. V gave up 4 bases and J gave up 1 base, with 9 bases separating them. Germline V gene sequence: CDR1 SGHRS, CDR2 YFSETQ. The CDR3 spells CASSVQVSGANVLTF. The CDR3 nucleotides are TGCGCCAGCAGCGTCCAGGTTTCTGGGGCCAACGTCCTGACTTTC.

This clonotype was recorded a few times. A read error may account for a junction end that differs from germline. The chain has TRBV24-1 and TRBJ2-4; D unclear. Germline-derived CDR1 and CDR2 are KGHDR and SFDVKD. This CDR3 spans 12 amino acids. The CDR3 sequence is CATSDLPSLGFF. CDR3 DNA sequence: TGTGCCACCAGTGATTTGCCGAGCCTTGGGTTCTTC.

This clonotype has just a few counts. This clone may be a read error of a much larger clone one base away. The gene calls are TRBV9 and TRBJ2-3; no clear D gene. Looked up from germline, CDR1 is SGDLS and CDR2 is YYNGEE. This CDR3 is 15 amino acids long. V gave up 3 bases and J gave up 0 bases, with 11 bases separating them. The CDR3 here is CASSARITSTDTQYF. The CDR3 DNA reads TGTGCCAGCAGCGCGCGAATCACTAGCACAGATACGCAGTATTTT.

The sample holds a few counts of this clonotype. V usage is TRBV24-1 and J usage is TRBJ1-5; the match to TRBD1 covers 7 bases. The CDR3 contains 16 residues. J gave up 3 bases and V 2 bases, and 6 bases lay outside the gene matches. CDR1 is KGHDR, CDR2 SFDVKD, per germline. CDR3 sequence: CATSDSTQGFNQPQHF. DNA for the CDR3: TGTGCCACCAGTGATTCGACACAGGGGTTCAATCAGCCCCAGCATTTT.

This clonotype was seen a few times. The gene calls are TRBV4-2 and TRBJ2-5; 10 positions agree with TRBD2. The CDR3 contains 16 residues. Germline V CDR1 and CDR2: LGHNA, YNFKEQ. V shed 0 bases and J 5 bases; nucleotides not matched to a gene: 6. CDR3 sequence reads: CASSQDRAGGPETQYF. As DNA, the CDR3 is TGTGCCAGCAGCCAAGATAGAGCGGGAGGGCCGGAGACCCAGTACTTC.

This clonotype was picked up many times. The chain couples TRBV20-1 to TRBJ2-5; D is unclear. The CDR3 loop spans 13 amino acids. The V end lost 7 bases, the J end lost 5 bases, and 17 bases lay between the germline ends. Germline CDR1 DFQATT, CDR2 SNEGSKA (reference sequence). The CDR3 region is CSVLLPSKETQYF. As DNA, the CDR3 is TGCAGTGTGTTGCTCCCATCGAAGGAGACCCAGTACTTC.

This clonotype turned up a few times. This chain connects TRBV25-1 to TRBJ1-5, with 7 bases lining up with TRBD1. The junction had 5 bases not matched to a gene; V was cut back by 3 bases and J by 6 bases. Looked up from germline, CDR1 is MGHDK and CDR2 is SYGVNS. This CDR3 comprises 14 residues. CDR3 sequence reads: CASSEGTAGQPQHF. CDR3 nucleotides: TGTGCCAGCAGTGAGGGGACAGCGGGTCAGCCCCAGCATTTT.

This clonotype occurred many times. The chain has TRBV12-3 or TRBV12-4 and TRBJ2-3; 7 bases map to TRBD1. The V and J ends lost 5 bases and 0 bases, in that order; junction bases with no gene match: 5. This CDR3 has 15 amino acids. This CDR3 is CASSGRGSSTDTQYF. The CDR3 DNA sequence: TGTGCCAGCAGTGGCAGGGGGTCTAGCACAGATACGCAGTATTTT.

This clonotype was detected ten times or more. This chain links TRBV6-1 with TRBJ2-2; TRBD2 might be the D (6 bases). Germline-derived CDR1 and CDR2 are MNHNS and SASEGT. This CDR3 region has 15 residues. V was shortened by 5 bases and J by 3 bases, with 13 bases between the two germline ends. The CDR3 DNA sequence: TGTGCCAGCAGTACGGAGGGCCTGGACACCGGGGAGCTGTTTTTT. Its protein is CASSTEGLDTGELFF.

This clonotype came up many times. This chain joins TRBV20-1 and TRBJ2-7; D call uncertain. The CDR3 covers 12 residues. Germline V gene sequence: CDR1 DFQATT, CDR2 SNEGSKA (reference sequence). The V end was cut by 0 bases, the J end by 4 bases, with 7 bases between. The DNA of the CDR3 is TGCAGTGCTAGAGATTTCGGTTACGAGCAGTACTTC. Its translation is CSARDFGYEQYF.